This paragraph reports one T cell receptor (beta chain). Antigen unknown. This entry is derived from a study of T cell responses to AZD1222 COVID-19 vaccine. About the study: Combined were second doses at about 4 or about 12 weeks. Findings and limits, study-wide: Without day 14 samples, only post-peak T cell repertoires were studied.

Trimming took 4 bases from V and 1 from J; bases not matched to a gene: 7. The germline V gene encodes CDR1 SGHRS and CDR2 YFSETQ. The CDR3 is 15 residues long. This table comes from immunoSEQ multiplex PCR, and its TCRdb copy is limited to in-frame clones, with some not included. Of some 150,000 clones in the sample, about 91% were seen once. The TCR was taken from an adult in good health. Here the sequenced sample was peripheral blood, taken on day 0 of AZD1222 vaccination. The J gene is TRBJ2-7, the V gene TRBV5-1, with 8 bases that match TRBD2. CDR3 nucleotide sequence: TGCGCCAGCAGCGGCACTAGCGGTCCTTCCTACGAGCAGTACTTC. Encoded protein: CASSGTSGPSYEQYF.